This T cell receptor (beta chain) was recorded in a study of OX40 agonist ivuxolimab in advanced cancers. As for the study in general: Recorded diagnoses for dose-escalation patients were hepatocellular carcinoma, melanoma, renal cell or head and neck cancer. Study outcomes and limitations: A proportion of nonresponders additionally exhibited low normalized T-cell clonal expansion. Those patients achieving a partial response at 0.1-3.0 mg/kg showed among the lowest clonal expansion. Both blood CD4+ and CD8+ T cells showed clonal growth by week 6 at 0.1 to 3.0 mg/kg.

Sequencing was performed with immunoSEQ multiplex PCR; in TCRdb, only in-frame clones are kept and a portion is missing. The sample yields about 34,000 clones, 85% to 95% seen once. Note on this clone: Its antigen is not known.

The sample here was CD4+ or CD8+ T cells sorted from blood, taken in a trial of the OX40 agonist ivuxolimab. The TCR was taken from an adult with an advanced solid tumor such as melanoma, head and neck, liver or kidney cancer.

CDR3 amino acids: CASSIGLKQETQYF. The CDR3 region has the DNA TGTGCCAGCAGCATCGGACTCAAACAAGAGACCCAGTACTTC. The V call is TRBV9, the J call TRBJ2-5; tentatively, D is TRBD2 (5 bases). This CDR3 is built from 14 residues. Germline values: CDR1 SGDLS, CDR2 YYNGEE. V lost 4 bases, J lost 2 bases, and 12 bases lay in between.